This entry lists 19 T cell receptor beta chains sequenced from one sample in a study of blood T cells in healthy people across ages. Sample-barcoded 5' priming and a J-beta primer mix drove a second PCR of roughly 6 to 12 cycles. Each CDR3 protein is one row after TCRdb ran MiXCR on the 5' RACE reads. Of around 1.1 million distinct CDR3 sequences in the sample, around two fifths were seen once. Sequencing used blood. The source is a man between 18 and 29 years old in good health.

Concerning this clonotype: This may be a read error, as it is one base from a much larger clone. This chain joins TRBV7-2 and TRBJ2-5, with D perhaps matching TRBD1 or TRBD2 (5 bases each). The CDR3 spans 14 residues. Germline loops: CDR1 SGHTA, CDR2 FQGNSA. The CDR3 here is CVSSLDGTAETQYF. The CDR3 DNA reads TGTGTCAGCAGCTTAGACGGGACGGCAGAGACCCAGTACTTC.

This clonotype showed up just a few times. The chain joins TRBV14 to TRBJ1-2; 8 bases line up with TRBD1. The CDR3 sequence is 12 residues long. The V gene end was trimmed by 4 bases and the J gene end by 10 bases; junction bases not matched to a gene: 5. Germline V gene data show CDR1 as SGHDN and CDR2 as FVKESK. For the CDR3, the DNA is TGTGCCAGCAGCCGACAGGGGTCGATCTACACCTTC. The encoded protein is CASSRQGSIYTF.

The V call is TRBV28, the J call TRBJ2-2, with 9 bases matching TRBD2. The CDR3 has 16 amino acids. Looked up from germline, CDR1 is MDHEN and CDR2 is SYDVKM. V trimming: 5 bases; J trimming: 3 bases; junction bases outside the gene matches: 7. The CDR3, as DNA: TGTGCCAGCAGTCCCCCCAGCGGGGGGTACACCGGGGAGCTGTTTTTT. It specifies CASSPPSGGYTGELFF.

The chain combines TRBV14 with TRBJ1-3; maybe TRBD1 (5 bases). This CDR3 spans 15 amino acids. Trimming removed 4 bases at V and 3 bases at J, with 13 bases between. Germline CDR1 is SGHDN and CDR2 is FVKESK. The CDR3 DNA is TGTGCCAGCAGCCCGCAGCAGGGTTATGGAAACACCATATATTTT. Translation: CASSPQQGYGNTIYF.

The rearrangement links TRBV20-1 to TRBJ2-5, with D hard to call. Trimming left V 5 bases short and J 2 bases short, with 27 bases between. Germline assignment: CDR1 DFQATT and CDR2 SNEGSKA (reference sequence). CDR3 length: 18 amino acids. For the CDR3, the DNA is TGCAGTGCTGCAGAGGCCAGTACCTACCGGGCCGAACAAGAGACCCAGTACTTC. Translation: CSAAEASTYRAEQETQYF.

This clonotype was observed a few times. The chain employs TRBV12-3 or TRBV12-4 and TRBJ1-4; a possible D gene is TRBD1 (6 bases). CDR3 size: 17 residues. V shed 7 bases and J shed 4 bases, with 22 bases lying between them. This chain's CDR3 is CASNNRGWGHSNEKLFF. DNA for the CDR3: TGTGCCAGCAATAATAGGGGTTGGGGACACAGTAATGAAAAACTGTTTTTT.

Ten or more counts support this clonotype. The chain recombines TRBV6-5 with TRBJ1-1; D call uncertain. V shed 5 bases and J shed 1 base, with 11 bases lying between them. CDR1 MNHEY and CDR2 SVGAGI come from the germline V gene. The CDR3 runs 14 residues. The CDR3 bases are TGTGCCAGCAGTCCAACCCTCGGGAACACTGAAGCTTTCTTT. Its protein product is CASSPTLGNTEAFF.

With regard to this clonotype: This may be a read error: a much more frequent sequence differs by one nucleotide. The chain carries TRBV20-1 and TRBJ2-7, with D perhaps TRBD1 (5 bases). Germline CDR1 DFQATT, CDR2 SNEGSKA (reference sequence). The CDR3 has 11 residues. Trimming removed 8 bases from V and 4 bases from J, with 12 bases in between. The CDR3 is CSTHDRYEQYF. The CDR3 coding sequence is TGCAGTACTCATGACAGATACGAGCAGTACTTC.

Only a few counts were recorded for this clonotype. This chain joins TRBV7-6 and TRBJ2-4, with D unclear. Trimming took 1 base from V and 1 from J, leaving 14 bases between them. This CDR3 has 17 amino acids. In germline, CDR1 is SGHVS, CDR2 FNYEAQ. Here the CDR3 DNA reads TGTGCCAGCAGCTTAGGAGGTTTACACCAGGCCAAAAACATTCAGTACTTC. Protein: CASSLGGLHQAKNIQYF.

Ten or more counts support this clonotype. The chain couples TRBV12-3 or TRBV12-4 to TRBJ2-5, with 8 positions matching TRBD2. The CDR3 has 14 residues. With 7 bases clipped from V and 3 bases from J, the junction kept 7 bases outside the gene matches. The CDR3 DNA sequence: TGTGCCAGCACCCCTCGCGGGGGGAAAGAGACCCAGTACTTC. It translates to CASTPRGGKETQYF.

The sample holds many counts of this clonotype. The chain has TRBV2 and TRBJ2-3; D not certain. Germline V gives CDR1 SNHLY, CDR2 FYNNEI. Trimming cost V 6 bases and J 4 bases, with 8 bases left between them. The CDR3 contains 12 residues. The CDR3 DNA reads TGTGCCAGCAGGCCGCTATCAGATACGCAGTATTTT. Translation: CASRPLSDTQYF.

V is TRBV20-1 and J is TRBJ1-4; D may be TRBD1 (6 bases). Trimming pared 3 bases from V and 7 bases from J, leaving 12 bases between. CDR1 and CDR2 from the germline V gene are DFQATT and SNEGSKA (reference sequence). This CDR3 is built from 13 residues. Here the CDR3 reads CSARTGAGEKLFF. The DNA for the CDR3 is TGCAGTGCTAGGACGGGGGCGGGTGAAAAACTGTTTTTT.

With regard to this clonotype: Since the CDR3 does not end with the conserved phenylalanine or tryptophan, this likely comes from a read error. This chain links TRBV25-1 with TRBJ2-7, with D uncertain. The CDR3 runs to 14 residues. V was cut by 3 bases and J by 1 base, with 10 bases left in between. The germline V gene encodes CDR1 MGHDK and CDR2 SYGVNS. CDR3 nucleotide sequence: TGTGCCAGCAGTGAGGTAGACTGGTCCTACGAGCAGTACCTC. This gives the protein CASSEVDWSYEQYL.

The chain employs TRBV5-1 and TRBJ2-2, with no clear D. The CDR3 spans 15 residues. Looked up from germline, CDR1 is SGHRS and CDR2 is YFSETQ. With 7 bases removed from V and 4 bases from J, the gap between germline ends came to 17 bases. The CDR3 reads CASPPSGLSTGELFF. CDR3 sequence (DNA): TGCGCCAGCCCCCCGTCCGGCTTGAGCACCGGGGAGCTGTTTTTT.

The chain combines TRBV11-2 with TRBJ2-3; perhaps TRBD1 as D (7 bases). Germline assignment: CDR1 SGHAT and CDR2 FQNNGV. The CDR3 has 16 amino acids. V lost 1 base and J lost 4, with 15 bases in between. In nucleotides, the CDR3 is TGTGCCAGCAGCTTAGGCGTCAGGGGGGCATCAGATACGCAGTATTTT. Translation gives CASSLGVRGASDTQYF.

The genes are TRBV5-6 and TRBJ1-5; 8 bases fit TRBD1. The length of the CDR3 is 15 residues. Trimming at V came to 0 bases and at J to 7 bases, leaving 6 bases not matched to a gene. CDR1 is SGHDT and CDR2 is YYEEEE in the germline V gene. CDR3 sequence reads: CASSLGTGSLQPQHF. In nucleotides, the CDR3 is TGTGCCAGCAGCTTGGGGACAGGGTCTCTGCAGCCCCAGCATTTT. The variable domain in full, with the rest retrieved from reference TRBV5-6 and TRBJ1-5, is DAGVTQSPTHLIKTRGQQVTLRCSPKSGHDTVSWYQQALGQGPQFIFQYYEEEERQRGNFPDRFSGHQFPNYSSELNVNALLLGDSALYLCASSLGTGSLQPQHFGDGTRLSIL.

V is TRBV20-1 and J is TRBJ1-2; D unclear. Trimming took off 2 bases at V and 3 bases at J, with 13 bases between the two ends. Germline V gene lookup returns CDR1 DFQATT and CDR2 SNEGSKA (reference sequence). The CDR3 has 14 residues. The CDR3 DNA reads as TGCAGTGCTAGATTGGCGGGATCGGACTATGGCTACACCTTC. Its translation is CSARLAGSDYGYTF.

This clonotype has more than one count but fewer than ten. CDR3 region: CASSLGEGSAGHYGYTF. The CDR3 nucleotides are TGTGCCAGCAGCTTAGGGGAGGGTTCAGCGGGGCACTATGGCTACACCTTC. The J gene is TRBJ1-2, the V gene TRBV7-6, with D tentatively TRBD1 (5 bases). Germline CDR1 and CDR2: SGHVS and FNYEAQ. V lost 1 base and J 3 bases, leaving 18 bases between the germline ends. This CDR3 is built from 17 residues.

J is TRBJ2-1 and V is TRBV10-3, with TRBD2 identical over 10 bases. After removal of 4 bases from V and 5 bases from J, the junction contained 5 bases not matched to a gene. Germline V gives CDR1 ENHRY, CDR2 SYGVKD. This CDR3 region has 15 residues. The CDR3 sequence is CAISGLAGANNEQFF. In nucleotides, the CDR3 is TGTGCCATCAGTGGTCTAGCGGGGGCTAACAATGAGCAGTTCTTC.